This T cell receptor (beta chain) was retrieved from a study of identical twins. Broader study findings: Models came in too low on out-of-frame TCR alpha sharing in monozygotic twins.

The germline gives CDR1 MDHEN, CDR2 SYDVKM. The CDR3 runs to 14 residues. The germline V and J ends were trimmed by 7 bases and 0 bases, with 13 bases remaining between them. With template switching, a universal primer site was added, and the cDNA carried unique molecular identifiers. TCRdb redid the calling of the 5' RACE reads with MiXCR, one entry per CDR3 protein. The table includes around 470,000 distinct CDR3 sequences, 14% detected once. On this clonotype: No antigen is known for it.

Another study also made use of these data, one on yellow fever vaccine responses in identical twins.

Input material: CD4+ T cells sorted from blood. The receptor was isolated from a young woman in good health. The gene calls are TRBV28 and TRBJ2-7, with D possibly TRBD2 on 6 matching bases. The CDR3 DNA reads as TGTGCCAGCATTGCCCGGGAGAGCTCCTACGAGCAGTACTTC. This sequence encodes CASIARESSYEQYF.